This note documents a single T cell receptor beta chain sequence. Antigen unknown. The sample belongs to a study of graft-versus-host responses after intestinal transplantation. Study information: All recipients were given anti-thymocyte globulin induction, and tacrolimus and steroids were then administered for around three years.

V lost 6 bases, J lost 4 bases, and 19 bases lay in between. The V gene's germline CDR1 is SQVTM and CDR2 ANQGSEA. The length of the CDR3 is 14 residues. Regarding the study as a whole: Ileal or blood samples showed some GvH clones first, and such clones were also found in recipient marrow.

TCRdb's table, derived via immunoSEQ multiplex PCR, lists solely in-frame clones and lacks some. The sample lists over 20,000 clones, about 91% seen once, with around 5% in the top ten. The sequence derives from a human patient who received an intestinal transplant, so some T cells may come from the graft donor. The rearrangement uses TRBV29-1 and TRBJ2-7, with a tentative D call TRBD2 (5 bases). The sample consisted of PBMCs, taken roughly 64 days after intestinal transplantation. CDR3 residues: CSVVLTGSGYEQYF. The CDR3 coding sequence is TGCAGCGTCGTCCTTACGGGGTCGGGGTACGAGCAGTACTTC.